This is a list of T cell receptor beta chains from one sample in a study of blood T cells in healthy people across ages. TCRdb called the 5' RACE reads again in MiXCR, with one record for every CDR3 protein. This sample carries about 1.5 million distinct CDR3 sequences, less than 45% of them seen once, and the ten largest clones take 4%. Sequenced input: blood. The receptors originated from a woman aged 18-29 years in good health. The CDR3 runs from the conserved cysteine through the conserved F or W. The order of the fields is CDR3 length, clone size, J gene, V gene, D gene, CDR3 protein, CDR3 DNA. A D gene is named only where the DNA matches it firmly. Expanded clones get a size class; other rows say once, few or many, or leave the size out.

18	.	TRBJ1-1	TRBV7-9	.	CASSSKYYAADSRPEAFF	TGTGCCAGCAGCTCGAAATATTATGCTGCGGACAGTAGGCCTGAAGCTTTCTTT
13	few	TRBJ2-1	TRBV12-3/TRBV12-4	.	CASSLRGLPEQFF	TGTGCCAGCAGTCTCAGGGGTCTACCTGAGCAGTTCTTC
14	many	TRBJ2-3	TRBV12-3/TRBV12-4	.	CASSLGLNTDTQYF	TGTGCCAGCAGTTTAGGTCTTAACACAGATACGCAGTATTTT
17	.	TRBJ2-7	TRBV4-3	.	CASSPRSLAQGHYEQYF	TGCGCCAGCAGTCCCAGGAGCCTCGCACAGGGCCACTACGAGCAGTACTTC
15	few	TRBJ1-5	TRBV29-1	.	CSVTGLGGGNQPQHF	TGCAGCGTTACTGGGCTTGGGGGGGGCAATCAGCCCCAGCATTTT
16	.	TRBJ2-3	TRBV9	TRBD2	CASSVVASGHTDTQYF	TGTGCCAGCAGCGTAGTCGCTAGCGGCCACACAGATACGCAGTATTTT
12	.	TRBJ2-2	TRBV29-1	.	CSVLGNTGELFF	TGCAGCGTACTAGGGAACACCGGGGAGCTGTTTTTT
12	.	TRBJ2-1	TRBV11-2	.	CASSLARLGQFF	TGTGCCAGCAGCTTAGCTAGATTGGGGCAGTTCTTC
16	.	TRBJ2-7	TRBV5-1	TRBD1	CASSLGPGQGIYEQYF	TGCGCCAGCAGCTTGGGCCCGGGACAGGGTATCTACGAGCAGTACTTC
12	.	TRBJ1-1	TRBV5-5	.	CASTLGRSEAFF	TGTGCCAGCACCTTGGGCAGGAGTGAAGCTTTCTTT
12	few	TRBJ2-3	TRBV7-2	.	CASSLDGWGQYF	TGTGCCAGCAGCTTAGATGGGTGGGGGCAGTATTTT
15	few	TRBJ2-5	TRBV28	TRBD2	CASSLEAGVLETQYF	TGTGCCAGCAGTTTAGAGGCGGGAGTGTTAGAGACCCAGTACTTC
18	.	TRBJ2-7	TRBV4-1	TRBD2	CASSQAGLAGRSYNEQYF	TGCGCCAGCAGCCAAGCTGGACTAGCGGGGCGCTCCTACAATGAGCAGTACTTC
15	few	TRBJ2-1	TRBV28	TRBD1	CASSWDRGPHNEQFF	TGTGCCAGCAGCTGGGACAGGGGTCCCCACAATGAGCAGTTCTTC
14	many	TRBJ2-5	TRBV6-2/TRBV6-3	.	CASTARLGGETQYF	TGTGCCAGCACTGCGCGTCTAGGAGGGGAGACCCAGTACTTC
11	.	TRBJ2-3	TRBV20-1	.	CSANGADTQYF	TGCAGTGCTAATGGCGCAGATACGCAGTATTTT
13	.	TRBJ1-1	TRBV6-2/TRBV6-3	.	CVSRIQENTEAFF	TGTGTCAGCAGAATACAGGAGAACACTGAAGCTTTCTTT
16	few	TRBJ2-5	TRBV4-3	.	CASSQDRTGRDWTQYF	TGCGCCAGCAGCCAAGATAGGACAGGGAGGGATTGGACCCAGTACTTC
15	.	TRBJ2-7	TRBV4-1	.	CASSQLPGSVREQYF	TGCGCCAGCAGCCAATTGCCCGGGTCAGTTCGCGAGCAGTACTTC
13	.	TRBJ2-5	TRBV7-2	.	CASSRTKQETQYF	TGTGCCAGCAGCCGGACCAAACAAGAGACCCAGTACTTC
14	few	TRBJ2-5	TRBV7-2	TRBD1	CASSYRTGYNEQYF	TGTGCCAGCAGCTACAGGACAGGGTACAATGAGCAGTACTTC
19	few	TRBJ2-3	TRBV7-3	TRBD2	CASSFPFAGTSGSTDTQYF	TGTGCCAGCAGCTTCCCGTTTGCCGGGACTAGCGGGAGCACAGATACGCAGTATTTT